This T cell receptor beta chain was captured by sequencing in a study of blood T cells in healthy people across ages. Study-level results: Naive and antigen-experienced cells could not be conclusively compared, given unsorted PBMCs. Nothing was known about donor CMV status, and this possibly confounded expanded clonotype changes. Researchers report that TCR beta diversity correlated strongly with naive T cell percentage.

This clonotype showed up just a few times. What it recognizes is unknown. With a J-beta primer mix and a sample-barcoded 5' primer, a second PCR ran about 6 to 11 cycles. TCRdb ran MiXCR on the 5' RACE reads and lists one entry per CDR3 protein. In the table there are fewer than 1,000,000 distinct CDR3 sequences, 40% to 50% of which are singletons. The V and J ends lost 7 bases and 3 bases respectively, with 19 bases between them. CDR3 size: 15 residues. Per germline, CDR1 SGHTA and CDR2 FQGNSA. This TCR was recovered from a man in his 60s in good health. V usage is TRBV7-2 and J usage is TRBJ2-7, with D possibly being TRBD1 or TRBD2 (5 bases each). Specimen: blood. CDR3 nucleotide sequence: TGTGCCAGCACCTTTGGGTTGACTGGGGGCTACGAGCAGTACTTC. It encodes CASTFGLTGGYEQYF.